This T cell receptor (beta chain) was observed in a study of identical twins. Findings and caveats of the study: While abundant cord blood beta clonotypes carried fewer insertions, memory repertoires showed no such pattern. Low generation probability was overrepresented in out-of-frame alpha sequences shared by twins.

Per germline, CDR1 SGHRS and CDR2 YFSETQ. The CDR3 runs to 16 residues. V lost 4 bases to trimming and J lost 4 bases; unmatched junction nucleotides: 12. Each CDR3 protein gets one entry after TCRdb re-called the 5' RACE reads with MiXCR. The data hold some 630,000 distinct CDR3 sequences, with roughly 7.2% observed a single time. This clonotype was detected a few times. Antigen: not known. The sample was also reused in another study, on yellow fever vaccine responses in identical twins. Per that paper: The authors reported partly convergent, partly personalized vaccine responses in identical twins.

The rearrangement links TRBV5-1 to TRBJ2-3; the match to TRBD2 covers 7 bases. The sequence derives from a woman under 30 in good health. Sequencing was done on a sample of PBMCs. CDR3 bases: TGCGCCAGCAGCCTACGCGCCGCGGGAGTCTCAGATACGCAGTATTTT. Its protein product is CASSLRAAGVSDTQYF.